These T cell receptor beta chains were read from a single sample in a study of cytomegalovirus exposure and HLA in healthy donors. Sequencing was performed with immunoSEQ multiplex PCR; in TCRdb, only in-frame clones are kept and a portion is missing. The sample records more than 50,000 clones, around 72% being singletons. Sequencing was performed on PBMCs. These receptors came from a woman aged 45-65 years in good health and CMV-seropositive. Each CDR3 is given with its conserved first and last residue. D genes are given only for firm matches. The size entry is marked missing in some rows and otherwise reads once, few, many or a size class.

>.|TRBJ2-7|TRBV6-5|TRBD1
CASSPTGGRSYEQYF
TGTGCCAGCAGCCCTACAGGGGGCCGGTCCTACGAGCAGTACTTC
>once|TRBJ2-3|TRBV9|.
CASSKTPSTDTQYF
TGTGCCAGCAGCAAAACTCCAAGCACAGATACGCAGTATTTT
>.|TRBJ2-2|TRBV7-6|TRBD2
CASSLGAGGRTGELFF
TGTGCCAGCAGCCTGGGCGCGGGCGGGAGAACCGGGGAGCTGTTTTTT
>.|TRBJ1-2|TRBV7-6|TRBD1
CASSHGTGGYIYGYTF
TGTGCCAGCAGCCACGGGACAGGGGGCTACATCTATGGCTACACCTTC
>.|TRBJ2-3|TRBV27|.
CASSSATYRGKQYF
TGTGCCAGCAGTTCCGCTACTTATAGGGGAAAGCAGTATTTT
>.|TRBJ1-6|TRBV10-3|TRBD1
CAISVETGVNSPLHF
TGTGCCATCAGTGTTGAGACAGGGGTTAATTCACCCCTCCACTTT
>.|TRBJ1-5|TRBV5-4|.
CASSLSLGEPQHF
TGTGCCAGCAGCTTGAGTCTCGGGGAGCCCCAGCATTTT
>once|TRBJ2-7|TRBV7-2|.
CASSWGQAGLEQYF
TGTGCCAGCAGCTGGGGCCAAGCAGGGTTGGAGCAGTACTTC
>.|TRBJ1-5|TRBV6-1|.
CASKMGLTGGQPQHF
TGTGCCAGCAAAATGGGATTGACGGGAGGTCAGCCCCAGCATTTT
>.|TRBJ1-2|TRBV6-1|.
CASSPSAGHGYTF
TGTGCCAGCAGCCCTTCGGCGGGGCATGGCTACACCTTC
>.|TRBJ2-3|TRBV21-1|.
CASETWREGIF
TGTGCCAGCGAAACGTGGAGGGAAGGGATTTTT
>many|TRBJ2-2|TRBV5-1|.
CASSLALSGELFF
TGCGCCAGCAGCTTGGCTTTGTCGGGGGAGCTGTTTTTT
>.|TRBJ1-3|TRBV4-1|.
CASSPVRGLGSGNTIYF
TGCGCCAGCAGCCCCGTCAGAGGTTTGGGCTCTGGAAACACCATATATTTT
>few|TRBJ1-1|TRBV5-1|.
CASSLGAGTEAFF
TGCGCCAGCAGCTTAGGCGCAGGGACTGAAGCTTTCTTT
>.|TRBJ2-7|TRBV28|.
CASTYREYEQYF
TGTGCCAGCACGTACAGGGAATACGAGCAGTACTTC
>.|TRBJ1-2|TRBV27|TRBD1
CASSFSGQGGGYTF
TGTGCCAGCAGTTTTTCGGGACAGGGCGGTGGCTACACCTTC
>.|TRBJ2-1|TRBV28|TRBD2
CASSSSYGGGLAGDLYNEQFF
TGTGCCAGCAGTTCCTCCTATGGAGGGGGGCTAGCGGGAGATCTCTACAATGAGCAGTTCTTC
>.|TRBJ2-2|TRBV20-1|.
CSAAAGELFF
TGCAGTGCTGCGGCGGGGGAGCTGTTTTTT
>.|TRBJ1-2|TRBV2|.
CASREWDTSYGYTF
TGTGCCAGCAGGGAATGGGACACCAGCTATGGCTACACCTTC
>few|TRBJ1-1|TRBV9|TRBD1
CASSQDREQGLLAFF
TGTGCCAGCAGCCAAGATCGGGAACAGGGGCTCTTAGCTTTCTTT
>.|TRBJ2-2|TRBV5-1|.
CASSAGLGTGELFF
TGCGCCAGCAGCGCGGGCCTGGGGACCGGGGAGCTGTTTTTT
>.|TRBJ2-1|TRBV4-3|TRBD2
CASSPRESGAYNEQFF
TGCGCCAGCAGCCCAAGGGAGAGCGGGGCCTACAATGAGCAGTTCTTC
>.|TRBJ1-2|TRBV7-3|.
CASSLSGGDGYTF
TGTGCCAGCAGCTTGTCGGGAGGGGATGGCTACACCTTC
>.|TRBJ1-2|TRBV4-3|.
CASSQLGAHGYTF
TGCGCCAGCAGCCAACTGGGGGCCCATGGCTACACCTTC
>.|TRBJ1-5|TRBV18|.
CASSPGQAHQPQHF
TGTGCCAGCTCACCAGGGCAGGCGCATCAGCCCCAGCATTTT
>.|TRBJ1-2|TRBV7-9|.
CASSTAGIGDGYTF
TGTGCCAGCAGCACGGCAGGGATTGGGGATGGCTACACCTTC
>.|TRBJ2-3|TRBV18|.
CASSPRTSDTQYF
TGTGCCAGCTCACCCAGGACTTCAGATACGCAGTATTTT
>.|TRBJ2-3|TRBV10-2|.
CASNPTSPRDTQYF
TGCGCCAGCAATCCGACAAGCCCCCGTGATACGCAGTATTTT
>few|TRBJ1-1|TRBV7-2|.
CASSPLGNTEAFF
TGTGCCAGCAGCCCTCTCGGGAACACTGAAGCTTTCTTT
>.|TRBJ2-2|TRBV5-4|.
CASSGKANTGELFF
TGTGCCAGTTCAGGGAAGGCGAACACCGGGGAGCTGTTTTTT
>few|TRBJ1-6|TRBV5-1|.
CDSPPKESYNSPLHF
TGCGACTCGCCCCCTAAAGAGTCCTATAATTCACCCCTCCACTTT
>.|TRBJ2-3|TRBV7-2|.
CASSPTGATDTQYF
TGTGCCAGCAGCCCAACCGGAGCCACAGATACGCAGTATTTT
>.|TRBJ1-6|TRBV4-3|.
CASSQALANSPLHF
TGCGCCAGCAGCCAAGCACTAGCCAACTCACCCCTCCACTTT
>.|TRBJ2-1|TRBV19|TRBD2
CASSTAGGSYNEQFF
TGTGCCAGTAGTACGGCGGGGGGCTCCTACAATGAGCAGTTCTTC
>.|TRBJ1-2|TRBV15|TRBD1
CATSRESQGGYGYTF
TGTGCCACCAGCAGAGAGTCACAGGGGGGCTATGGCTACACCTTC
>.|TRBJ1-4|TRBV19|.
CASSLRGREKLFF
TGTGCCAGTAGTCTCAGGGGCCGGGAAAAACTGTTTTTT
>few|TRBJ1-2|TRBV28|.
CASSLRGRNDYTF
TGTGCCAGCAGTTTAAGGGGGAGAAACGACTACACCTTC
>.|TRBJ1-6|TRBV30|.
CAWSTRGGNSPLHF
TGTGCCTGGAGTACGAGGGGAGGTAATTCACCCCTCCACTTT
>.|TRBJ1-1|TRBV2|TRBD1
CASRLTGDYTEAFF
TGTGCCAGCAGGCTGACAGGGGATTACACTGAAGCTTTCTTT
>.|TRBJ2-1|TRBV7-9|TRBD1
CASSPTGTGYYNEQFF
TGTGCCAGCAGCCCCACCGGGACAGGGTACTACAATGAGCAGTTCTTC
>.|TRBJ1-2|TRBV19|.
CASSRSGVRTGDYGYTF
TGTGCCAGTAGTAGGTCCGGGGTCCGAACCGGTGACTATGGCTACACCTTC
>.|TRBJ2-1|TRBV15|.
CATSRDRVGYYEQFF
TGTGCCACCAGCAGAGATCGGGTAGGATACTATGAGCAGTTCTTC
>few|TRBJ1-6|TRBV5-4|TRBD1
CASSLLVTGGGSPLHF
TGTGCCAGCAGCTTGTTGGTGACAGGGGGTGGATCACCCCTCCACTTT